Sequencing of this T cell receptor (beta chain) was carried out in a study of blood T cell repertoires in COVID-19. Study-level background: Material from acute and convalescent COVID-19 was sourced from the United States, Italy and Spain.

The germline V gene encodes CDR1 SQVTM and CDR2 ANQGSEA. This CDR3 contains 16 residues. The V gene end was trimmed by 1 base and the J gene end by 3 bases; junction bases not matched to a gene: 7. The repertoire was sequenced with immunoSEQ multiplex PCR; TCRdb's copy has only in-frame clones and lacks some. This sample has roughly 30,000 clones, with around 88% found just once. The rearrangement joins TRBV29-1 to TRBJ2-1, with 9 bases that match TRBD2. Sequencing was done on a sample of peripheral blood. The clonotype comes from a human donor in a cohort sampled during active COVID-19. The CDR3 protein is CSVEVTASGVYNEQFF. The CDR3 DNA reads as TGCAGCGTTGAAGTAACGGCTAGCGGGGTCTACAATGAGCAGTTCTTC.